This T cell receptor (beta chain) was sequenced for a study of CD8 T cells in ankylosing spondylitis. This clonotype appeared a single time. V shed 4 bases and J shed 0 bases, with 8 bases lying between them. This CDR3 is 13 amino acids long. Germline V gene data show CDR1 as DFQATT and CDR2 as SNEGSKA (reference sequence). Each CDR3 protein gets one entry after TCRdb re-called the 5' RACE reads with MiXCR. The data contain over 150,000 distinct CDR3 sequences, about 20% of them seen just once; the ten biggest clones take up 4.3%. Input material: blood, either unsorted or a sorted T cell fraction (not recorded which). This rearrangement joins TRBV20-1 to TRBJ2-3; unclear D gene. The sequence was collected from a male donor aged 10 to 35 with ankylosing spondylitis or in good health (not recorded which). The CDR3 region has the DNA TGCAGTGCTACCAAAACTAGCACAGATACGCAGTATTTT. Protein product: CSATKTSTDTQYF.